The entry that follows covers one T cell receptor (beta chain) sequence. The data belong to a study of blood T cells in healthy people across ages. Next came a second PCR, run for about 7 to 12 cycles, which used a sample-barcoded 5' primer along with a J-beta primer mix. TCRdb called the 5' RACE reads again in MiXCR, with one record for every CDR3 protein. The repertoire consists of about 780,000 distinct CDR3 sequences, with more than 25% occurring once and the leading ten covering 3%. Those donating, healthy Caucasian individuals from Russia, were aged roughly 6 to 95. Each individual donor underwent a draw of roughly 10 milliliters of peripheral blood. V was pared by 7 bases and J by 2 bases, with 14 bases between. Germline V gene sequence: CDR1 MNHEY, CDR2 SVGEGT. The CDR3 is 14 residues long. The sample was also linked to a second study, of T cells of mothers and their children.

The sample was blood. This chain joins TRBV6-2 or TRBV6-3 and TRBJ2-5; weak D call: TRBD2 (5 bases). This receptor was identified in a boy aged 10-17 years in good health. The CDR3, as DNA: TGTGCCAGCACTTCAACGGGGTTACAAGAGACCCAGTACTTC. As protein: CASTSTGLQETQYF.